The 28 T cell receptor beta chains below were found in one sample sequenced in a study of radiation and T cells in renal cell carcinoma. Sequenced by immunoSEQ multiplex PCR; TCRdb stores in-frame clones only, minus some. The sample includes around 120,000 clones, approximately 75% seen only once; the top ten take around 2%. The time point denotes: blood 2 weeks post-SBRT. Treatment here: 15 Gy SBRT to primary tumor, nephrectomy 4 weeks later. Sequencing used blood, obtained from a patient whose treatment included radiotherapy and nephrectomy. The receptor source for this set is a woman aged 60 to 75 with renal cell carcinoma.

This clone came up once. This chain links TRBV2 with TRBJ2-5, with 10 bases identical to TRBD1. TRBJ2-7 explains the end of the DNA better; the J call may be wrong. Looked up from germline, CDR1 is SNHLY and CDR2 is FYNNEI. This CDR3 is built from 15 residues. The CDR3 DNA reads TGTGCCAGCAGGCGAGGGACAGGGGCACCCTACGAGCAGTACTTC. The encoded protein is CASRRGTGAPYEQYF.

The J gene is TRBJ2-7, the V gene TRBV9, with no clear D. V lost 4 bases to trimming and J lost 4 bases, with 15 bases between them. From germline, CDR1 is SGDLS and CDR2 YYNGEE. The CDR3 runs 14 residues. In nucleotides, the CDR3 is TGTGCCAGCAGCCCATCGCGCCCCGTTTACGAGCAGTACTTC. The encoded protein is CASSPSRPVYEQYF.

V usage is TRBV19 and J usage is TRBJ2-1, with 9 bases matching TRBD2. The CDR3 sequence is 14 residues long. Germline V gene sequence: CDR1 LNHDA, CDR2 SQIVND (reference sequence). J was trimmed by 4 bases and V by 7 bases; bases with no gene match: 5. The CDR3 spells CASKGLAGYNEQFF. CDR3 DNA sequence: TGTGCCAGTAAAGGGCTAGCGGGGTACAATGAGCAGTTCTTC.

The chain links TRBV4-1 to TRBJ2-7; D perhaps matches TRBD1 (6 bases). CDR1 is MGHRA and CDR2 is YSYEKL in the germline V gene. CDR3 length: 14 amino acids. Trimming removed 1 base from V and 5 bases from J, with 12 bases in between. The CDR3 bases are TGCGCCAGCAGCCAAGGGGGCAGGGGAGACGAGCAGTACTTC. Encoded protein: CASSQGGRGDEQYF.

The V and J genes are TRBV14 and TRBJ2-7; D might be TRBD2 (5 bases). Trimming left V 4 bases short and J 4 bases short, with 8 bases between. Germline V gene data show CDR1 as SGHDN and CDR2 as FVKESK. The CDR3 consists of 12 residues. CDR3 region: CASSRTDYEQYF. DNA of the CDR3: TGTGCCAGCAGCCGGACTGATTACGAGCAGTACTTC. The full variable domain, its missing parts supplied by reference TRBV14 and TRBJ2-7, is EAGVTQFPSHSVIEKGQTVTLRCDPISGHDNLYWYRRVMGKEIKFLLHFVKESKQDESGMPNNRFLAERTGGTYSTLKVQPAELEDSGVYFCASSRTDYEQYFGPGTRLTVT.

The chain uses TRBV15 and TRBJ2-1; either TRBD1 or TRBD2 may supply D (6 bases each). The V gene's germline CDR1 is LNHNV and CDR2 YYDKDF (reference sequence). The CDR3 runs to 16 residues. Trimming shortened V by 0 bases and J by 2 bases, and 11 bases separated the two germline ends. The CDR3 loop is CATSRDRGGPYNEQFF. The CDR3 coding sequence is TGTGCCACCAGCAGAGATCGTGGGGGGCCCTACAATGAGCAGTTCTTC. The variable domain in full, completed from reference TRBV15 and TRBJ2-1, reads DAMVIQNPRYQVTQFGKPVTLSCSQTLNHNVMYWYQQKSSQAPKLLFHYYDKDFNNEADTPDNFQSRRPNTSFCFLDIRSPGLGDTAMYLCATSRDRGGPYNEQFFGPGTRLTVL.

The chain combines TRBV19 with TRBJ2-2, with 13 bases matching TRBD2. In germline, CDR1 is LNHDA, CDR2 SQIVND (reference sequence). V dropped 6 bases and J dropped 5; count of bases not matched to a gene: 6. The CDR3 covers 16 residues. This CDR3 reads CASRGLAGVGTGELFF. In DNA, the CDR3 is TGTGCCAGTAGAGGACTAGCGGGAGTAGGGACCGGGGAGCTGTTTTTT.

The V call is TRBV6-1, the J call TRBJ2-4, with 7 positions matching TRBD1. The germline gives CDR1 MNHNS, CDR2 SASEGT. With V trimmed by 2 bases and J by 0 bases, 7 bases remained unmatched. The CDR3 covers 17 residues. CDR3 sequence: CASSETQGQLAKNIQYF. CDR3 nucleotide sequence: TGTGCCAGCAGTGAAACCCAGGGACAGCTAGCCAAAAACATTCAGTACTTC.

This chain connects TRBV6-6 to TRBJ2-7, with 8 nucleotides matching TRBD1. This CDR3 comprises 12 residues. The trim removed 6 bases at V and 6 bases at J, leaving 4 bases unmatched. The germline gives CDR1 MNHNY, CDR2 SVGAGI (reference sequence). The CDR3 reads CASRGQGGEQYF. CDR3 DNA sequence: TGTGCCAGCAGAGGACAGGGAGGCGAGCAGTACTTC.

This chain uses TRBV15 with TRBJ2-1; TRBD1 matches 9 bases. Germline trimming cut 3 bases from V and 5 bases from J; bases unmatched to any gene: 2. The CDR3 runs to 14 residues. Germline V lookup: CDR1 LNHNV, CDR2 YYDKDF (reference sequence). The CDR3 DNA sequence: TGTGCCACCAGCAGGCGACAGGGGGACAATGAGCAGTTCTTC. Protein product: CATSRRQGDNEQFF.

The DNA of the CDR3 is TGCAGCGTCCGAGAGGCCTCCCATGGTCTAGGGGAGCAGTACTTC. This sequence encodes CSVREASHGLGEQYF. The chain employs TRBV29-1 and TRBJ2-5; the D gene could be TRBD1 or TRBD2 (5 bases each). The germline V gene encodes CDR1 SQVTM and CDR2 ANQGSEA. V was shortened by 6 bases and J by 11 bases, with 28 bases between the two germline ends. This CDR3 has 15 residues.

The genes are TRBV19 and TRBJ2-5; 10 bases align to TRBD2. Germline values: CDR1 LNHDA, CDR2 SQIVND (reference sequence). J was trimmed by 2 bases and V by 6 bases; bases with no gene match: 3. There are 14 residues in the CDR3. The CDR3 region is CASRRTSGQETQYF. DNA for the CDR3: TGTGCCAGTAGACGGACTAGCGGACAAGAGACCCAGTACTTC.

The CDR3 sequence: CASTREARASGNTIYF. DNA of the CDR3: TGTGCCAGTACCAGGGAGGCCCGGGCCTCTGGAAACACCATATATTTT. The chain links TRBV19 to TRBJ1-3, with a possible D match to TRBD1 (5 bases). CDR1 and CDR2 from the germline V gene are LNHDA and SQIVND (reference sequence). The CDR3 runs to 16 residues. V lost 7 bases and J lost 0, with 16 bases in between.

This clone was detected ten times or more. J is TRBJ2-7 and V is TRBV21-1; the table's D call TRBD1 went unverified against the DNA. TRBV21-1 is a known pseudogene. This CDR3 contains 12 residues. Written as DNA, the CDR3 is TGTGCCAGCAGCAAAAGGGGCTACGAGCAGTACTTC. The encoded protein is CASSKRGYEQYF.

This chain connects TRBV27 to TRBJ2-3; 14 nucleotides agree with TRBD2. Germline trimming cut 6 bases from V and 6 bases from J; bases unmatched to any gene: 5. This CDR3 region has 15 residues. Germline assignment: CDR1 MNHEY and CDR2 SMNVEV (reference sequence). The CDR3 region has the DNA TGTGCCAGCAGGACAGGACTAGCGGGAGGTGATACGCAGTATTTT. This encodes CASRTGLAGGDTQYF.

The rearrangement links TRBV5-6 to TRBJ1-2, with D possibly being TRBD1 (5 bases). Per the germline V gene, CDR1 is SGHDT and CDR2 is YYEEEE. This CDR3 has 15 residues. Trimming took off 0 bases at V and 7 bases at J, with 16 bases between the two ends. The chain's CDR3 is CASSLGQRIPTGYTF. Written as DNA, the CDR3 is TGTGCCAGCAGCTTGGGACAGAGAATCCCAACTGGCTACACCTTC.

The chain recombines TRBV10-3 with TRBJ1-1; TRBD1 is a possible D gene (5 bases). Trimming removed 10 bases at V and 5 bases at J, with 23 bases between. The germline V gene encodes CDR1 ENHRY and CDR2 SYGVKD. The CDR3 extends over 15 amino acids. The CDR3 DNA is TGTGCCACTGGGGCTGGCGGGGTCAGTGCGACTGAAGCTTTCTTT. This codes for CATGAGGVSATEAFF.

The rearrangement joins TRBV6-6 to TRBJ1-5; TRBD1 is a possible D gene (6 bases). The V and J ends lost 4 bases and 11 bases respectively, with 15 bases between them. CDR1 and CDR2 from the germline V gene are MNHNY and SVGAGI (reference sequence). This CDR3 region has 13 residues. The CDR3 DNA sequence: TGTGCCAGCAGTTCATCTACCGGGGACACCCAGCATTTT. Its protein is CASSSSTGDTQHF.

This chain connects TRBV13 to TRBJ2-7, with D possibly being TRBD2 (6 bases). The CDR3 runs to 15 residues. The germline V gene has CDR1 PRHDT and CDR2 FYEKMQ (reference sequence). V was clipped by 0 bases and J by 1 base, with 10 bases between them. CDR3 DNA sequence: TGTGCCAGCAGCTTAGGACGGGCGGGGTCCTACGAGCAGTACTTC. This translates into CASSLGRAGSYEQYF.

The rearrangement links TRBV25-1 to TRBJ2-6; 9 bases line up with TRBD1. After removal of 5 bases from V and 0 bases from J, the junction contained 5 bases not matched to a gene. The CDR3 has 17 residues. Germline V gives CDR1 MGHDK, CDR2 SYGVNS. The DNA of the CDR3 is TGTGCCAGCAGTAAAACAGGGGGCACCTCTGGGGCCAACGTCCTGACTTTC. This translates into CASSKTGGTSGANVLTF. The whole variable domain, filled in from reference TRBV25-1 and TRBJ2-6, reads EADIYQTPRYLVIGTGKKITLECSQTMGHDKMYWYQQDPGMELHLIHYSYGVNSTEKGDLSSESTVSRIRTEHFPLTLESARPSHTSQYLCASSKTGGTSGANVLTFGAGSRLTVL.

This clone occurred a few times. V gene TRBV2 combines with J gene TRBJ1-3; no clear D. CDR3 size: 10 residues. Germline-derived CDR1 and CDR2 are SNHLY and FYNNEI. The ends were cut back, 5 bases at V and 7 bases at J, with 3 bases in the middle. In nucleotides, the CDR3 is TGTGCCAGCAGTTTTAACACCATATATTTT. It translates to CASSFNTIYF.

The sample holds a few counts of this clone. The CDR3 sequence: CASSSILRGSYGYTF. The CDR3 nucleotides are TGTGCCAGCAGTTCAATCCTCCGGGGGAGCTATGGCTACACCTTC. This chain links TRBV28 with TRBJ1-2; the D gene is possibly TRBD1 (5 bases). The V end was cut by 4 bases, the J end by 4 bases, with 16 bases between. The V gene's germline CDR1 is MDHEN and CDR2 SYDVKM. This CDR3 spans 15 amino acids.

For the CDR3, the DNA is TGCAGCGTTTCAGGGGGGGACTATGGCTACACCTTC. This sequence encodes CSVSGGDYGYTF. J is TRBJ1-2 and V is TRBV29-1, with TRBD1 identical over 7 bases. This CDR3 is built from 12 residues. Germline V gene sequence: CDR1 SQVTM, CDR2 ANQGSEA. V was clipped by 5 bases and J by 3 bases; unmatched bases: 3.

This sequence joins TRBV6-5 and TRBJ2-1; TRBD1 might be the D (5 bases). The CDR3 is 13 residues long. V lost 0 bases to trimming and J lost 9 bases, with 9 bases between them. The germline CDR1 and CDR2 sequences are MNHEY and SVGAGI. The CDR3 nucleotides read TGTGCCAGCAGTTACTCGCGGCAGGGTGAGCAGTTCTTC. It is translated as CASSYSRQGEQFF.

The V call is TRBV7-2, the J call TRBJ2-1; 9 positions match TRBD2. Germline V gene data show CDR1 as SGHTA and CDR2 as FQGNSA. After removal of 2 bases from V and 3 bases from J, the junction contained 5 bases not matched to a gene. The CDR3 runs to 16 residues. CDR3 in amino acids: CASSLLFSGGYNEQFF. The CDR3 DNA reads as TGTGCCAGCAGCTTATTGTTTAGCGGGGGCTACAATGAGCAGTTCTTC.

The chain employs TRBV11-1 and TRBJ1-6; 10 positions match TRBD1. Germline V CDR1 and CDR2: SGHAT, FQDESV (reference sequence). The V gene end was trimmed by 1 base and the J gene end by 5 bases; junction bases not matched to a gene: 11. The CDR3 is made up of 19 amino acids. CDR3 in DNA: TGTGCCAGCAGCTTAGGGAGGGACAGGGGTATTTCCCATAATTCACCCCTCCACTTT. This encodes CASSLGRDRGISHNSPLHF.

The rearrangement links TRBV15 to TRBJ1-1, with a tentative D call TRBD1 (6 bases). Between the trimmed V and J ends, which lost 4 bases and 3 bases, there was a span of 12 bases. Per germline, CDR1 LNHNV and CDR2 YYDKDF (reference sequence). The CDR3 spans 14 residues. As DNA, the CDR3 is TGTGCCACCAGCACTAGGGGGGTATACACTGAAGCTTTCTTT. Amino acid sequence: CATSTRGVYTEAFF. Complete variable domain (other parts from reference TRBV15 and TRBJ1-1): DAMVIQNPRYQVTQFGKPVTLSCSQTLNHNVMYWYQQKSSQAPKLLFHYYDKDFNNEADTPDNFQSRRPNTSFCFLDIRSPGLGDTAMYLCATSTRGVYTEAFFGQGTRLTVV.

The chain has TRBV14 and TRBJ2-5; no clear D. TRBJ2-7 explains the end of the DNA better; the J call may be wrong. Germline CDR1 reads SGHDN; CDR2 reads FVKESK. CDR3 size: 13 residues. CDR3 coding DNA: TGTGCCAGCAGCCAAGTAAACTCCTACGAGCAGTACTTC. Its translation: CASSQVNSYEQYF.